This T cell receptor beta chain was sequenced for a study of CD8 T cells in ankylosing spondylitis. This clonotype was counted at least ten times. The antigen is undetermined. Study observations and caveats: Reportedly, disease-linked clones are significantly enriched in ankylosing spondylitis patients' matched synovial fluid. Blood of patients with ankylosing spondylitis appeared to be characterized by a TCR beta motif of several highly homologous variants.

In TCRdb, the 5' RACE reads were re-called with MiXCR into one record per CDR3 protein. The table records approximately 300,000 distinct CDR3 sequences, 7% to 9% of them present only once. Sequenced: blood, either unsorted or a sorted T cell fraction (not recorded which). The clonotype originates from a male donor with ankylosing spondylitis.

The CDR3 DNA follows: TGTGCCAGCAGCTTTCCGGGAGTCGGCGAGCAGTACTTC. Residues: CASSFPGVGEQYF. The rearrangement links TRBV5-6 to TRBJ2-7, with D maybe TRBD2 (6 bases). The CDR3 has 13 amino acids. V gave up 2 bases and J gave up 6 bases, with 12 bases separating them. From germline, CDR1 is SGHDT and CDR2 YYEEEE.